This T cell receptor beta chain comes out of a study of blood T cell repertoires in COVID-19 (dated by TCRdb to 2020 to 2021). Regarding the research as a whole: Samples from collaborators originated in the United States, Italy and Spain and spanned both the acute and convalescent phases of COVID-19. The prospective study material was composed of cDNA or gDNA derived from T cells, B-cell-depleted T cells, or PBMCs. The dataset comprised deeply sampled blood TCRbeta repertoires from subjects exposed to, actively infected with, or recovered from COVID-19. The repertoires were released in a freely available public database intended as a resource for research on the immune response to SARS-CoV-2. Samples came from the ongoing ImmuneRACE study (first 160 participants) plus 1,254 subjects from 6 global collaborators. The sample metadata nearly always contained a de-identified subject ID, COVID-19 status, age in years and sex. Where available, HLA class I and class II types were obtained from metadata supplied by the sample provider rather than from assay-based typing. What the authors observed across the whole study: How much clinical and demographic metadata was included differed by source and by participant, and the metadata was provided uncurated.

Whole blood was collected in K2EDTA tubes by collaborating institutions according to the institutions' own protocols. Collaborator samples were shipped for TCRbeta analysis as frozen whole blood, isolated PBMCs, or DNA extracted from either sample type. At the junction V is shortened by 4 bases and J by 3 bases, with 11 bases in between. From the germline V gene, CDR1 is KGHDR and CDR2 is SFDVKD. Reading from cysteine to phenylalanine, the CDR3 counts 14 amino acids. Of the read, only the CDR3 DNA is kept; its 42 bases are in frame from base 1. TCRbeta CDR3 regions were amplified from genomic DNA by means of the immunoSEQ Assay, a bias-controlled multiplex PCR. The source study handled its data this way. Nucleated cell counts per sample were estimated from amplification of reference gene primers within the assay. To quantify the absolute abundance of each unique TCRbeta CDR3 rearrangement, sequence reads were collapsed and filtered. For each sample, productive Simpson clonality was calculated as the square root of Simpson's diversity index over productive rearrangements. TCRdb retrieved this table from immuneACCESS and kept in-frame rearrangements only. Not all clones are present; in checked studies, unresolved V genes account for under half, and no reason is known for the remainder. Clone size and V and J calls were adopted from that table, with D and trimming inferred from the DNA. The sample table contains about 140,000 clones; only one count was recorded for roughly 85% of them. The top ten clonotypes cover roughly 2.9% of the sample.

In the case of this clone: Its antigen has not been determined. Per-base qualities were not stored, and no clone one base away is much larger.

The receptor's source is a man in his forties or fifties with acute or convalescent COVID-19. Here the chain combines TRBV24-1 and TRBJ2-5; 6 matching bases give a weak D call of TRBD1. Sample: peripheral blood. Read as DNA, the sequence is TGTGCCACCAGTGACTCCGCAGGGGAAGAGACCCAGTACTTC. Its protein reads: CATSDSAGEETQYF.